Below, 30 T cell receptor beta chains from the same sample are listed, as sequenced in a study of read filtering for tumor transcriptome and immune sequencing. The library was built from 400 ng RNA with molecular barcoded adaptors for alpha/delta and beta/gamma chains. TCRdb analysed the reads with MiXCR anew, one entry per CDR3 protein. The profile covers 120,000 or so distinct CDR3 sequences, with under 15% appearing a single time and roughly 11% taken by the ten largest. Material: a population of CD138-negative cells sorted from bone marrow. These receptors were taken from a donor aged 40 or over with multiple myeloma.

In its sample, this clonotype was seen many times. V usage is TRBV3-1 and J usage is TRBJ1-2; no definite D call. V dropped 8 bases and J dropped 2 bases, with 12 bases sitting between them. The germline V gene encodes CDR1 LGHDT and CDR2 YNNKEL (reference sequence). This CDR3 region has 13 residues. The CDR3 reads CASPKGGNYGYTF. The DNA for the CDR3 is TGTGCCAGCCCCAAAGGCGGAAACTATGGCTACACCTTC. Full variable domain (remainder filled in from reference TRBV3-1 and TRBJ1-2): DTAVSQTPKYLVTQMGNDKSIKCEQNLGHDTMYWYKQDSKKFLKIMFSYNNKELIINETVPNRFSPKSPDKAHLNLHINSLELGDSAVYFCASPKGGNYGYTFGSGTRLTVV.

In its sample, this clonotype was seen many times. The chain combines TRBV12-3 or TRBV12-4 with TRBJ2-3, with 13 bases lining up with TRBD2. The ends lost 3 bases at V and 5 bases at J; junction bases unmatched: 5. The CDR3 length is 16 residues. CDR3 sequence reads: CASSFRLAGGRDTQYF. CDR3 nucleotide sequence: TGTGCCAGCAGTTTCCGACTAGCGGGGGGCCGAGATACGCAGTATTTT.

There are many counts of this clonotype. This sequence joins TRBV10-3 and TRBJ1-2; D remains ambiguous. The CDR3 totals 14 residues. V lost 3 bases and J lost 0, with 8 bases in between. Germline loops: CDR1 ENHRY, CDR2 SYGVKD. The CDR3 is CAISEKVSNYGYTF. The DNA for the CDR3 is TGTGCCATCAGTGAAAAGGTTTCTAACTATGGCTACACCTTC.

This clonotype has a count of ten or more. The chain recombines TRBV30 with TRBJ2-7; no definite D call. The V end lost 0 bases, the J end lost 5 bases, and 8 bases lay between the germline ends. CDR3 size: 12 residues. Germline lookup yields CDR1 GTSNPN and CDR2 SVGIG (reference sequence). CDR3 nucleotides: TGTGCCTGGAGTGTAGGTTTCAACGAGCAGTACTTC. Amino acids: CAWSVGFNEQYF. The full variable domain, rest sourced from reference TRBV30 and TRBJ2-7, is SQTIHQWPATLVQPVGSPLSLECTVEGTSNPNLYWYRQAAGRGLQLLFYSVGIGQISSEVPQNLSASRPQDRQFILSSKKLLLSDSGFYLCAWSVGFNEQYFGPGTRLTVT.

The chain employs TRBV2 and TRBJ1-3; 7 bases are a match to TRBD1. Germline CDR1 and CDR2: SNHLY and FYNNEI. The CDR3 spans 15 residues. V shed 6 bases and J 0 bases; nucleotides not matched to a gene: 5. The CDR3, as DNA: TGTGCCAGCAGCGGACAGGCGACCTCTGGAAACACCATATATTTT. Translating gives CASSGQATSGNTIYF.

This clonotype was found many times. The rearrangement uses TRBV18 and TRBJ2-7; D possibly corresponds to TRBD2 (6 bases). The germline CDR1 and CDR2 sequences are KGHSH and LQKENI. This CDR3 spans 15 amino acids. Trimming removed 0 bases at V and 3 bases at J, with 12 bases between. CDR3 coding DNA: TGTGCCAGCTCACCACCGGGCGGGGCGGTCTACGAGCAGTACTTC. It specifies CASSPPGGAVYEQYF.

As concerns this clonotype: This may arise from a read error, as a much more abundant clone is one base away. This chain connects TRBV11-2 to TRBJ1-1; D remains ambiguous. The germline V gene encodes CDR1 SGHAT and CDR2 FQNNGV. The CDR3 has 12 amino acids. CDR3 amino acids: CASSLLGTGAFF. Here the CDR3 DNA reads TGTGCCAGCAGCTTGTTGGGCACTGGAGCTTTCTTT.

There are many counts of this clonotype. The chain uses TRBV12-3 or TRBV12-4 and TRBJ1-1; TRBD1 might be the D (5 bases). The CDR3 extends over 14 amino acids. V lost 5 bases and J lost 1, with 11 bases in between. CDR3 in amino acids: CASSRFGGNTEAFF. For the CDR3, the DNA is TGTGCCAGCAGTCGCTTCGGGGGGAACACTGAAGCTTTCTTT.

On this clonotype itself: A much larger clonotype is one base distant, so this may be a read error. The chain carries TRBV7-9 and TRBJ2-5, with TRBD2 matching 14 bases. Germline V gene data show CDR1 as SEHNR and CDR2 as FQNEAQ (reference sequence). The length of the CDR3 is 16 residues. Trimming removed 5 bases from V and 7 bases from J; junction bases left unmatched: 9. The CDR3 region is CASSIGLAGGVGTQYF. CDR3 nucleotides: TGTGCCAGCAGCATCGGACTAGCGGGGGGTGTGGGGACCCAGTACTTC. The full variable domain, with the rest looked up from reference TRBV7-9 and TRBJ2-5, is DTGVSQNPRHKITKRGQNVTFRCDPISEHNRLYWYRQTLGQGPEFLTYFQNEAQLEKSRLLSDRFSAERPKGSFSTLEIQRTEQGDSAMYLCASSIGLAGGVGTQYFGPGTRLLVL.

This clonotype was picked up many times. The J gene is TRBJ2-1, the V gene TRBV24-1; TRBD2 agrees at 7 bases. Germline CDR1 reads KGHDR; CDR2 reads SFDVKD. The trim removed 9 bases at V and 0 bases at J, leaving 7 bases unmatched. The CDR3 length is 15 residues. This CDR3 is CATGLAETSYNEQFF. In DNA, the CDR3 is TGTGCCACCGGCCTAGCGGAGACCTCCTACAATGAGCAGTTCTTC.

This clonotype was counted many times. The J gene is TRBJ2-3, the V gene TRBV27, with D unclear. Trimming removed 1 base at V and 2 bases at J, with 13 bases between. The V gene's germline CDR1 is MNHEY and CDR2 SMNVEV (reference sequence). This CDR3 is built from 16 residues. As DNA, the CDR3 is TGTGCCAGCAGTTTATTCAGCGCTCCCGTCACAGATACGCAGTATTTT. It codes for CASSLFSAPVTDTQYF.

In its sample, this clonotype was seen a few times. This may be a read error: a much more frequent sequence differs by one nucleotide. The chain employs TRBV20-1 and TRBJ2-7; 11 positions match TRBD1. The V gene's germline CDR1 is DFQATT and CDR2 SNEGSKA (reference sequence). The CDR3 spans 15 residues. CDR3 protein: CSARVLGTGGDDQYF. For the CDR3, the DNA is TGCAGTGCTAGAGTTTTGGGGACAGGGGGAGACGATCAGTACTTC.

This clonotype appeared many times. J is TRBJ2-1 and V is TRBV2; TRBD2 is a possible D gene (6 bases). Trimming pared 6 bases from V and 7 bases from J, leaving 13 bases between. The germline CDR1 and CDR2 sequences are SNHLY and FYNNEI. This CDR3 region has 13 residues. The CDR3 reads CASSPGGINEQFF. The CDR3 DNA reads TGTGCCAGCAGCCCCGGGGGAATAAATGAGCAGTTCTTC.

This clonotype was seen at least ten times. J is TRBJ2-2 and V is TRBV3-1; weak D call: TRBD2 (5 bases). This CDR3 region has 14 residues. The V gene's germline CDR1 is LGHDT and CDR2 YNNKEL (reference sequence). V was clipped by 0 bases and J by 5 bases, with 7 bases between them. CDR3 sequence reads: CASSQDVATGELFF. The CDR3 region has the DNA TGTGCCAGCAGCCAAGACGTAGCGACCGGGGAGCTGTTTTTT. The whole variable domain, remainder taken from reference TRBV3-1 and TRBJ2-2, is DTAVSQTPKYLVTQMGNDKSIKCEQNLGHDTMYWYKQDSKKFLKIMFSYNNKELIINETVPNRFSPKSPDKAHLNLHINSLELGDSAVYFCASSQDVATGELFFGEGSRLTVL.

This clonotype was recorded at least ten times. J is TRBJ2-3 and V is TRBV18, with 10 bases matching TRBD2. CDR1 is KGHSH and CDR2 is LQKENI in the germline V gene. The CDR3 spans 18 residues. V shed 2 bases and J 1 base; nucleotides not matched to a gene: 9. In DNA, the CDR3 is TGTGCCAGCTCACCATTCGCACCTAGCGGGAGTGGCACAGATACGCAGTATTTT. Translating it yields CASSPFAPSGSGTDTQYF.

This clonotype was picked up many times. The chain uses TRBV7-8 and TRBJ1-1, with D unresolved. Germline loops: CDR1 SGHVS, CDR2 FQNEAQ. Trimming removed 4 bases from V and 1 base from J, with 7 bases in between. The CDR3 loop spans 13 amino acids. CDR3 region: CASSSQQNTEAFF. The CDR3 coding sequence is TGTGCCAGCAGCTCGCAACAGAACACTGAAGCTTTCTTT. The whole variable domain, remainder taken from reference TRBV7-8 and TRBJ1-1, is GAGVSQSPRYKVAKRGQDVALRCDPISGHVSLFWYQQALGQGPEFLTYFQNEAQLDKSGLPSDRFFAERPEGSVSTLKIQRTQQEDSAVYLCASSSQQNTEAFFGQGTRLTVV.

This clonotype was seen repeatedly, ten times or more. V is TRBV29-1 and J is TRBJ2-7; D could derive from TRBD1 or TRBD2 (5 bases each). The V gene's germline CDR1 is SQVTM and CDR2 ANQGSEA. This CDR3 contains 11 residues. V was cut by 7 bases and J by 6 bases, with 13 bases left in between. For the CDR3, the DNA is TGCAGCGGAGCATGGGGACGCGAGCAGTACTTC. Amino acids: CSGAWGREQYF.

As regards this clonotype: This may come from a read error, since a much larger clone is one base off. The chain carries TRBV29-1 and TRBJ2-1; TRBD2 aligns across 8 bases. From germline, CDR1 is SQVTM and CDR2 ANQGSEA. CDR3 length equals 12 residues. The trim removed 4 bases at V and 7 bases at J, leaving 3 bases unmatched. The CDR3 DNA reads TGCAGCGTTGCGCGGGGGGCTAATGAGCAGTTCTTC. Amino acid sequence: CSVARGANEQFF.

Many counts were recorded for this clonotype. This chain joins TRBV10-3 and TRBJ1-5, with 7 bases lining up with TRBD1. V dropped 11 bases and J dropped 4; count of bases not matched to a gene: 11. Germline lookup yields CDR1 ENHRY and CDR2 SYGVKD. CDR3 length: 14 residues. DNA for the CDR3: TGTGCCGCCCGTCGTCAGGGGGAAAATCAGCCCCAGCATTTT. It specifies CAARRQGENQPQHF.

This clonotype occurred many times. V and J are TRBV12-3 or TRBV12-4 and TRBJ2-6; D is uncertain. The CDR3 is 14 residues long. Trimming removed 2 bases at V and 3 bases at J, with 5 bases between. CDR3 in amino acids: CASSLSGGANVLTF. CDR3 nucleotides: TGTGCCAGCAGTTTATCCGGTGGGGCCAACGTCCTGACTTTC.

This clonotype came up many times. The chain joins TRBV5-5 to TRBJ2-1; 8 positions match TRBD1. Germline V lookup: CDR1 SGHKS, CDR2 YYEKEE (reference sequence). The ends lost 0 bases at V and 3 bases at J; junction bases unmatched: 2. The CDR3 extends over 15 amino acids. The CDR3 bases are TGTGCCAGCAGCTTGGGGGGACAGGACTACAATGAGCAGTTCTTC. Its protein is CASSLGGQDYNEQFF.

Here the CDR3 reads CASSPSGTRKETQYF. CDR3 DNA: TGTGCCAGCAGCCCATCCGGGACTAGAAAGGAGACCCAGTACTTC. The chain employs TRBV6-6 and TRBJ2-5, with 8 nucleotides matching TRBD2. The J segment lost 5 bases and the V segment lost 6 bases, leaving 11 bases of the junction unmatched. The CDR3 has 15 residues. CDR1 and CDR2 from the germline V gene are MNHNY and SVGAGI (reference sequence).

This clonotype appeared many times. J is TRBJ2-7 and V is TRBV28, with 7 bases identical to TRBD1. CDR3 length: 15 residues. Per the germline V gene, CDR1 is MDHEN and CDR2 is SYDVKM. The V segment lost 7 bases and the J segment 0 bases; nucleotides outside the gene matches: 9. DNA for the CDR3: TGTGCCAGCACCCCCAGCCGGGACAGCTCCTACGAGCAGTACTTC. This sequence encodes CASTPSRDSSYEQYF.

This clonotype was counted ten times or more. The rearrangement uses TRBV29-1 and TRBJ2-1; 8 bases are shared with TRBD2. CDR1 and CDR2 (germline): SQVTM, ANQGSEA. This CDR3 region has 13 residues. V shed 3 bases, J shed 10 bases, and the junction held 8 bases outside the gene matches. This CDR3 reads CSVEGLAGPEQFF. CDR3 bases: TGCAGCGTTGAGGGCCTAGCGGGCCCCGAGCAGTTCTTC.

This clonotype was counted a few times. The chain is built from TRBV7-9 and TRBJ2-4; possibly TRBD2 for D (7 bases). Germline-derived CDR1 and CDR2 are SEHNR and FQNEAQ (reference sequence). Trimming took 3 bases from V and 7 from J, leaving 13 bases between them. This CDR3 region has 14 residues. CDR3 region: CASSFPGGLNIQYF. The CDR3 bases are TGTGCCAGCAGCTTCCCGGGGGGCTTGAACATTCAGTACTTC.

V is TRBV7-9 and J is TRBJ1-3; tentatively, D is TRBD1 (6 bases). The CDR3 totals 14 residues. The germline V and J ends were trimmed by 5 bases and 2 bases, with 10 bases remaining between them. CDR1 SEHNR and CDR2 FQNEAQ come from the germline V gene (reference sequence). This CDR3 reads CASSRTEPGNTIYF. The CDR3 coding sequence is TGTGCCAGCAGCCGGACAGAGCCTGGAAACACCATATATTTT. The complete variable domain, with remaining parts taken from reference TRBV7-9 and TRBJ1-3, reads DTGVSQNPRHKITKRGQNVTFRCDPISEHNRLYWYRQTLGQGPEFLTYFQNEAQLEKSRLLSDRFSAERPKGSFSTLEIQRTEQGDSAMYLCASSRTEPGNTIYFGEGSWLTVV.

This clonotype was observed at least ten times. This chain uses TRBV20-1 with TRBJ2-7; D possibly corresponds to TRBD2 (5 bases). Germline-derived CDR1 and CDR2 are DFQATT and SNEGSKA (reference sequence). This CDR3 is 15 amino acids long. V was clipped by 4 bases and J by 4 bases, with 20 bases between them. DNA for the CDR3: TGCAGTGCTATGGTAGTTCCAACACTAGGGTACGAGCAGTACTTC. As protein: CSAMVVPTLGYEQYF.

This clonotype was found many times. The chain uses TRBV28 and TRBJ2-1; perhaps TRBD1 as D (6 bases). Germline V gene lookup returns CDR1 MDHEN and CDR2 SYDVKM. This CDR3 is built from 13 residues. V was clipped by 5 bases and J by 6 bases, with 11 bases between them. The CDR3 bases are TGTGCCAGCAGTACGGACAGCCTCAATGAGCAGTTCTTC. Protein sequence: CASSTDSLNEQFF.

This clonotype has ten or more counts. The chain uses TRBV20-1 and TRBJ1-4; D is uncertain. V was trimmed by 6 bases and J by 8 bases, leaving 19 bases between them. This CDR3 region has 14 residues. Germline loops: CDR1 DFQATT, CDR2 SNEGSKA (reference sequence). CDR3 nucleotides: TGCAGTGCCCACGCTTGGCCCGGGAGAGAAAAACTGTTTTTT. Translated: CSAHAWPGREKLFF.

The table lists this clonotype with many counts. This chain joins TRBV23-1 and TRBJ2-7; tentatively, D is TRBD2 (6 bases). TRBV23-1 falls under the ORF class, with uncertain function. The CDR3 spans 15 residues. Deletions cut 4 bases from V and 0 bases from J, with 13 bases between. The CDR3 loop is CASSRTGGRSYEQYF. The CDR3 coding sequence is TGCGCCAGCAGTCGAACAGGAGGGCGCTCCTACGAGCAGTACTTC.